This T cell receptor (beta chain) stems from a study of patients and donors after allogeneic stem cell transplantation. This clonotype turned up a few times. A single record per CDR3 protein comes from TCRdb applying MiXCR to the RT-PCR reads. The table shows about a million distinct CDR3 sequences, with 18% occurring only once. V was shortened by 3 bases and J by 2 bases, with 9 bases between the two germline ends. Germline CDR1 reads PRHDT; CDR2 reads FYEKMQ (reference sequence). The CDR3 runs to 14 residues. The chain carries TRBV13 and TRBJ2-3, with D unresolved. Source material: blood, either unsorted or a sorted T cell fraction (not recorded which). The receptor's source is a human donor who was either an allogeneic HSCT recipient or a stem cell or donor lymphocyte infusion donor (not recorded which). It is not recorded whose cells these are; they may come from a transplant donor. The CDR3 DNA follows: TGTGCCAGCAGCTTTAGACTCAACACAGATACGCAGTATTTT. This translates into CASSFRLNTDTQYF.